This is a list of T cell receptor beta chains from one sample in a study of blood T cell repertoires in COVID-19. Clones were sequenced by immunoSEQ multiplex PCR, and TCRdb holds only the in-frame ones, with some missing. The sample lists around 150,000 clones, 84% occurring once. The source material was peripheral blood. Every receptor here comes from an older man with acute or convalescent COVID-19. The CDR3 runs from the conserved cysteine through the conserved F or W. A D gene is named only where the DNA matches it firmly. Clone sizes are given selectively: once, few, many, or a class where the clone is expanded.

>TRBD2|.|TRBV5-1|TRBJ2-5
CASSLALAAQETQYF
TGCGCCAGCAGCTTGGCCCTAGCGGCACAAGAGACCCAGTACTTC
>TRBD1|.|TRBV5-1|TRBJ2-2
CASSPPRVNQGDTGELFF
TGCGCCAGCAGCCCCCCTCGTGTCAACCAGGGGGACACCGGGGAGCTGTTTTTT
>TRBD2|.|TRBV27|TRBJ2-3
CASSFGGGVTDTQYF
TGTGCCAGCAGTTTTGGTGGGGGGGTAACAGATACGCAGTATTTT
>TRBD2|.|TRBV28|TRBJ2-5
CASSSGTSGESGLTQYF
TGTGCCAGCAGTTCCGGGACTAGCGGGGAGTCCGGGTTGACCCAGTACTTC
>.|few|TRBV11-3|TRBJ2-2
CASSVTNTGELFF
TGTGCCAGCAGCGTTACGAACACCGGGGAGCTGTTTTTT
>.|few|TRBV11-2|TRBJ2-2
CASSRAGELFF
TGTGCCAGCAGCCGTGCCGGGGAGCTGTTTTTT
>TRBD1|.|TRBV5-8|TRBJ1-2
CASSLQGAGYGYTF
TGTGCCAGCAGCTTGCAGGGGGCGGGGTACGGCTACACCTTC
>TRBD1|.|TRBV10-3|TRBJ2-1
CAISESTRGQGNEQFF
TGTGCCATCAGTGAGTCGACGCGGGGACAGGGGAATGAGCAGTTCTTC
>TRBD2|.|TRBV6-5|TRBJ2-5
CASSYRLAGGEETQYF
TGTGCCAGCAGTTATAGGCTAGCGGGGGGCGAAGAGACCCAGTACTTC
>TRBD1|.|TRBV6-5|TRBJ1-4
CASSPGQGYEKLFF
TGTGCCAGCAGCCCGGGACAGGGTTATGAAAAACTGTTTTTT
>.|.|TRBV28|TRBJ1-3
CASSPALSSGNTIYF
TGTGCCAGCAGTCCCGCACTAAGCTCTGGAAACACCATATATTTT
>.|.|TRBV5-1|TRBJ1-6
CASKHQERSSPLHF
TGCGCCAGCAAGCACCAGGAACGTTCATCACCCCTCCACTTT
>.|.|TRBV28|TRBJ2-1
CASSLGGVAGPYNEQFF
TGTGCCAGCAGTTTAGGAGGAGTGGCGGGACCTTACAATGAGCAGTTCTTC
>TRBD1|.|TRBV10-1|TRBJ2-3
CASSPTDRDGADTQYF
TGCGCCAGCAGCCCGACTGACAGGGACGGGGCAGATACGCAGTATTTT
>TRBD1|once|TRBV5-1|TRBJ1-4
CASSPQGDRGFATNEKLFF
TGCGCCAGCAGCCCCCAGGGGGACAGGGGTTTTGCAACTAATGAAAAACTGTTTTTT
>.|.|TRBV3-1/TRBV3-2|TRBJ1-5
CASSQDRTHQPQHF
TGTGCCAGCAGCCAAGATCGGACTCATCAGCCCCAGCATTTT
>TRBD2|.|TRBV24-1|TRBJ2-3
CATSGSSGSTDTQYF
TGTGCCACCAGTGGTTCTAGCGGTAGCACAGATACGCAGTATTTT
>TRBD1|once|TRBV3-1/TRBV3-2|TRBJ1-2
CASSSTGTGAGYTF
TGTGCCAGCAGCTCTACCGGGACAGGGGCGGGCTACACCTTC
>TRBD2|.|TRBV6-5|TRBJ2-3
CASSYGSGSTDTQYF
TGTGCCAGCAGTTACGGTAGCGGGAGCACAGATACGCAGTATTTT
>.|few|TRBV5-6|TRBJ2-7
CASSLLTGFYEQYF
TGTGCCAGCAGCTTGTTAACCGGTTTCTACGAGCAGTACTTC
>TRBD1|.|TRBV18|TRBJ1-5
CASSSQGDSSNQPQHF
TGTGCCAGCTCATCCCAGGGGGACTCGAGCAATCAGCCCCAGCATTTT
>.|.|TRBV29-1|TRBJ2-1
CSVVATGWSSYNEQFF
TGCAGCGTCGTAGCAACAGGGTGGAGCTCCTACAATGAGCAGTTCTTC
>.|.|TRBV5-1|TRBJ1-6
CASSLWDINSPLHF
TGCGCCAGCAGCCTCTGGGACATTAATTCACCCCTCCACTTT
>.|.|TRBV19|TRBJ1-6
CASSIRLENSPLHF
TGTGCCAGTAGTATACGGCTAGAGAATTCACCCCTCCACTTT
>TRBD1|.|TRBV2|TRBJ1-5
CASKDQGAQPQHF
TGTGCCAGCAAAGACCAGGGGGCTCAGCCCCAGCATTTT
>.|.|TRBV7-6|TRBJ1-1
CASSPQGGPTEAFF
TGTGCCAGCAGCCCCCAGGGAGGGCCCACTGAAGCTTTCTTT
>TRBD1|once|TRBV27|TRBJ1-5
CASSADRAYQPQHF
TGTGCCAGCAGTGCAGACAGGGCGTATCAGCCCCAGCATTTT
>.|.|TRBV21-1|TRBJ1-5
CASIGGYSNQPQHF
TGTGCCAGCATCGGAGGTTATAGCAATCAGCCCCAGCATTTT
>TRBD1|many|TRBV15|TRBJ2-6
CATSRMDRPSGANVLTF
TGTGCCACCAGCAGGATGGACAGGCCCTCTGGGGCCAACGTCCTGACTTTC
>.|.|TRBV2|TRBJ2-3
CASSEAETFTDTQYF
TGTGCCAGCAGTGAAGCGGAGACCTTCACAGATACGCAGTATTTT
>TRBD1|.|TRBV6-5|TRBJ1-5
CASRRGTGSNQPQHF
TGTGCCAGCAGACGCGGGACAGGGTCCAATCAGCCCCAGCATTTT
>.|.|TRBV28|TRBJ2-7
CASTPSDGDGYEQYF
TGTGCCAGCACCCCTTCCGATGGAGATGGTTACGAGCAGTACTTC
>.|.|TRBV11-3|TRBJ1-1
CASSRGDTEAFF
TGTGCCAGCAGCCGGGGAGACACTGAAGCTTTCTTT
>TRBD1|.|TRBV5-5|TRBJ2-1
CASSLRDRDYNEQFF
TGTGCCAGCAGCCTCCGGGACAGGGATTATAATGAGCAGTTCTTC
>.|.|TRBV19|TRBJ1-2
CASAGVVPKGYGYTF
TGTGCCAGTGCCGGAGTCGTCCCTAAAGGCTATGGCTACACCTTC
>.|.|TRBV9|TRBJ2-5
CASSVAFSVQETQYF
TGTGCCAGCAGCGTAGCCTTTAGCGTCCAAGAGACCCAGTACTTC
>.|.|TRBV19|TRBJ2-7
CASRNAGVREQYF
TGTGCCAGTAGAAATGCAGGGGTCCGCGAGCAGTACTTC
>.|few|TRBV27|TRBJ1-4
CASSSPVGTMFF
TGTGCCAGCAGTTCCCCTGTCGGGACTATGTTTTTT
>.|.|TRBV4-2|TRBJ2-1
CASSLGGASVDGQFF
TGTGCCAGCAGCCTTGGCGGGGCGTCGGTCGATGGGCAGTTCTTC
>.|.|TRBV7-2|TRBJ1-1
CASSFLSPRLNTEAFF
TGTGCCAGCAGCTTTTTGAGCCCTCGGTTGAACACTGAAGCTTTCTTT
>.|.|TRBV3-1/TRBV3-2|TRBJ1-6
CASSQGVGGISSPLHF
TGTGCCAGCAGCCAAGGGGTGGGGGGGATAAGTTCACCCCTCCACTTT
>.|.|TRBV6-5|TRBJ1-2
CASTRGGHYGYTF
TGTGCCAGCACTAGGGGAGGGCACTATGGCTACACCTTC
>.|.|TRBV2|TRBJ1-2
CASSEGRVAYGYTF
TGTGCCAGCAGTGAGGGCAGGGTCGCCTATGGCTACACCTTC
>.|.|TRBV6-5|TRBJ2-3
CASSSPPGKVDTRYF
TGTGCCAGCAGTTCCCCTCCCGGGAAGGTAGATACGCGGTATTTT
>TRBD1|.|TRBV18|TRBJ1-5
CASAEQGVAGQPQHF
TGTGCCAGCGCGGAACAGGGGGTAGCGGGTCAGCCCCAGCATTTT
>.|.|TRBV6-5|TRBJ1-3
CASRGGGTNTIYF
TGTGCCAGCAGGGGTGGCGGGACAAACACCATATATTTT
>.|.|TRBV19|TRBJ1-5
CASNLQYSNQPQHF
TGTGCCAGTAATCTGCAGTATAGCAATCAGCCCCAGCATTTT
>.|few|TRBV5-1|TRBJ2-7
CASSFTGYEQYF
TGCGCCAGCAGCTTTACGGGTTACGAGCAGTACTTC
>TRBD1|few|TRBV5-1|TRBJ1-4
CASSLGQGAEKLFF
TGCGCCAGCAGCTTGGGACAGGGGGCCGAAAAACTGTTTTTT
>TRBD1|.|TRBV6-5|TRBJ1-1
CASSRTGLATEAFF
TGTGCCAGCAGCCGGACAGGGTTGGCCACTGAAGCTTTCTTT
>.|once|TRBV24-1|TRBJ2-1
CATSGAGYNEQFF
TGTGCCACCAGTGGGGCCGGCTACAATGAGCAGTTCTTC